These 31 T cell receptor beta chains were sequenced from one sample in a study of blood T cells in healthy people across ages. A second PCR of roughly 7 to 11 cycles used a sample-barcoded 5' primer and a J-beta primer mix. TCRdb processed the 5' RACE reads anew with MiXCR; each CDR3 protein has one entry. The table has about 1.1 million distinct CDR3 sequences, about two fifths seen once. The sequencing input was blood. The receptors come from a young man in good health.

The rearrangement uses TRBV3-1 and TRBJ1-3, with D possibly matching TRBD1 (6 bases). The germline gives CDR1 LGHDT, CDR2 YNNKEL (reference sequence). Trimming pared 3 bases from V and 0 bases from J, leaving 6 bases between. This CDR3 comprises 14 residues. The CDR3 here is CASSQGASGNTIYF. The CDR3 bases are TGTGCCAGCAGCCAGGGGGCCTCTGGAAACACCATATATTTT.

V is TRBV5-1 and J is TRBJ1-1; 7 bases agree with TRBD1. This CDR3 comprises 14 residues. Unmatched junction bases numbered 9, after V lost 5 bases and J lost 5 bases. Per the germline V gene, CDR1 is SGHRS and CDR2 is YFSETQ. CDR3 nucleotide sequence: TGCGCCAGCAGACCTGAGACAGGGCGAACTGAAGCTTTCTTT. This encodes CASRPETGRTEAFF.

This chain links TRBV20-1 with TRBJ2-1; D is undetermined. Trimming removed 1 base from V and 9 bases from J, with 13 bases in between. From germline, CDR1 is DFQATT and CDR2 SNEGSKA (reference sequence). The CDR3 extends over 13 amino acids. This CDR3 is CSARGRTPGEQFF. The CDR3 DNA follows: TGCAGTGCTAGAGGCCGGACCCCGGGTGAGCAGTTCTTC.

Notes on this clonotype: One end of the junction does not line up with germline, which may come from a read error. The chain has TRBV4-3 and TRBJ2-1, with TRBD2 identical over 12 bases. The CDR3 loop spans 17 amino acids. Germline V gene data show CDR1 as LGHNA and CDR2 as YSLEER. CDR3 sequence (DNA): TGCGCCAGCAGCCAAAGACTAGCGGGGGCGACCTACAATGAGCAGTTCTTT. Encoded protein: CASSQRLAGATYNEQFF.

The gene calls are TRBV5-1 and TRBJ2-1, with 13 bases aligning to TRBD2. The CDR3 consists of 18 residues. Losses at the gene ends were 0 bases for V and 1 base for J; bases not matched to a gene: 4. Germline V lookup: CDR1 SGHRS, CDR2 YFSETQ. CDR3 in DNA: TGCGCCAGCAGCTTGGGGACTAGCGGGAGCGGGTCCTACAATGAGCAGTTCTTC. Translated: CASSLGTSGSGSYNEQFF.

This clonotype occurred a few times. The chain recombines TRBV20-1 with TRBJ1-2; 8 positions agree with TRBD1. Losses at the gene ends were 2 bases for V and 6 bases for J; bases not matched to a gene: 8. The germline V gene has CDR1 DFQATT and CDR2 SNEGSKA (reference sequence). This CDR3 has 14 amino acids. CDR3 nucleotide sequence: TGCAGTGCTAGAAGCAGGGGGCGAGAAAATGGCTACACCTTC. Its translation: CSARSRGRENGYTF.

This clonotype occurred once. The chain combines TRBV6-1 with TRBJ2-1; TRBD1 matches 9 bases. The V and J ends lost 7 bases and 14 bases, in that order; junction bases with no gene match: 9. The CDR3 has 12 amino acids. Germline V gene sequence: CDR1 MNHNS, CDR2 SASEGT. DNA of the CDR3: TGTGCCAGCAACCGGGACGACAGGGGGAAGTTCTTC. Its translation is CASNRDDRGKFF.

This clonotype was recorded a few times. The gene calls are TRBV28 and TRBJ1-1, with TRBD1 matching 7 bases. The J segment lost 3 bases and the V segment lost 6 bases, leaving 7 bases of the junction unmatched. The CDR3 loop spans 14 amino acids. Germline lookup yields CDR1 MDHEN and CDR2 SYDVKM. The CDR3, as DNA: TGTGCCAGCAGCAGACAGGGCGCATACACTGAAGCTTTCTTT. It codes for CASSRQGAYTEAFF.

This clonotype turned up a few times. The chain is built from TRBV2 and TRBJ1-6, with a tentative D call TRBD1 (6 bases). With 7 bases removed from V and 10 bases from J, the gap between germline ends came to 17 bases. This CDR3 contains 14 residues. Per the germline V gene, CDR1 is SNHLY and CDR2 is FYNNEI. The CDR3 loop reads CASIQGGLGSPLHF. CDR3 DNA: TGTGCCAGCATACAGGGAGGATTAGGGTCACCCCTCCACTTT.

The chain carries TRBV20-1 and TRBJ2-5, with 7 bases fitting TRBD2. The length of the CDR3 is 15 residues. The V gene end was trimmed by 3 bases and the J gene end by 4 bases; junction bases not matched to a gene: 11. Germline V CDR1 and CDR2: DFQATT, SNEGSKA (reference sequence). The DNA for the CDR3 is TGCAGTGCTAGTTCTTGGGTAGAGCGGGGAGAGACCCAGTACTTC. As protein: CSASSWVERGETQYF.

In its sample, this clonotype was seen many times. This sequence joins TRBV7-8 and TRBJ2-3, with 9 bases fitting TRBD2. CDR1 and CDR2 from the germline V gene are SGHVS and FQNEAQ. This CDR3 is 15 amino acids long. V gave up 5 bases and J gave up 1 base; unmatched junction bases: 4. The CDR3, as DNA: TGTGCCAGCAGCGACCAGCGGGGGGGCACAGATACGCAGTATTTT. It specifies CASSDQRGGTDTQYF.

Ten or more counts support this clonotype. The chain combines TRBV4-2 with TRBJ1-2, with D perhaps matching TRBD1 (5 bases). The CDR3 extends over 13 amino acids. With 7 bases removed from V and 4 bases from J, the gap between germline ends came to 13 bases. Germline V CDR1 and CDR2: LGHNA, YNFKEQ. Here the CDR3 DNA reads TGTGCCAGCACCAGCCGGGACCTCTATGGCTACACCTTC. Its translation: CASTSRDLYGYTF.

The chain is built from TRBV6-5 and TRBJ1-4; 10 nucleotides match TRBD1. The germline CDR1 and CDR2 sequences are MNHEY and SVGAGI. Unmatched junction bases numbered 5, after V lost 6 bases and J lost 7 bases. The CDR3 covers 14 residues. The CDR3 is CASRNRDRGEKLFF. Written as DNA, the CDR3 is TGTGCCAGCAGGAACCGGGACAGGGGTGAAAAACTGTTTTTT.

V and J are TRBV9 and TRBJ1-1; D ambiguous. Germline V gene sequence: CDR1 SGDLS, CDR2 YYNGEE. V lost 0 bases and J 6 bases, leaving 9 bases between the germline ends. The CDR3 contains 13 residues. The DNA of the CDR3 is TGTGCCAGCAGCGTAGAAGGGTGGTCTGAAGCTTTCTTT. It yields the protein CASSVEGWSEAFF.

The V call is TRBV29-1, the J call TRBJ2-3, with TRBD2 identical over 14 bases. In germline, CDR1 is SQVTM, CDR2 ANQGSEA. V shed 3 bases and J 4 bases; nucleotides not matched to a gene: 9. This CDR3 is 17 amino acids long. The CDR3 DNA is TGCAGCGTTGACCCAACAAGACTAGCGGGGGGGCCAGATACGCAGTATTTT. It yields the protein CSVDPTRLAGGPDTQYF.

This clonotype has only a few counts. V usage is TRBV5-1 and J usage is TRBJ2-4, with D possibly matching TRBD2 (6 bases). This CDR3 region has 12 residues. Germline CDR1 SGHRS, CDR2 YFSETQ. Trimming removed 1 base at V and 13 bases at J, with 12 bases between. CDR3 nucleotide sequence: TGCGCCAGCAGCTTGTCGGGGGAATGGCAGTACTTC. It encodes CASSLSGEWQYF.

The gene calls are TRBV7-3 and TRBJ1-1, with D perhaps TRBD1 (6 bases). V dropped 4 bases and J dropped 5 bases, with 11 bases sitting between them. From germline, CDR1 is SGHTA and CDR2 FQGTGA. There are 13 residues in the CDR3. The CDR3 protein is CASSSFGQTEAFF. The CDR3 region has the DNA TGTGCCAGCAGCTCCTTCGGACAGACTGAAGCTTTCTTT.

CDR3 sequence (DNA): TGTGCCAGCAGCGATCCCCAGGTCAAGAGCCCTGAAGCTTTCTTT. Its translation: CASSDPQVKSPEAFF. This rearrangement joins TRBV6-2 or TRBV6-3 to TRBJ1-1; D remains unclear. The germline gives CDR1 MNHEY, CDR2 SVGEGT. The V gene lost 6 bases and the J gene lost 6 bases, with 20 bases spanning the gap. The CDR3 has 15 residues.

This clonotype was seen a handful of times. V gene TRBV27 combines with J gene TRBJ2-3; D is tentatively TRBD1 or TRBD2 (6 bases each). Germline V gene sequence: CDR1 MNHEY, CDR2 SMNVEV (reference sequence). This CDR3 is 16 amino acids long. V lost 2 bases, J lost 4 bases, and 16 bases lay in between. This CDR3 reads CASSLLGGWGPDTQYF. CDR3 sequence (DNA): TGTGCCAGCAGTTTACTGGGGGGCTGGGGTCCAGATACGCAGTATTTT.

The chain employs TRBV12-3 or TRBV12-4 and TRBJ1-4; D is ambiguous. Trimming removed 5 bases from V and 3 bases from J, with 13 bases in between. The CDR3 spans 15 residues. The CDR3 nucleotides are TGTGCCAGCAGTCCGGACCTTTACTCTAATGAAAAACTGTTTTTT. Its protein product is CASSPDLYSNEKLFF.

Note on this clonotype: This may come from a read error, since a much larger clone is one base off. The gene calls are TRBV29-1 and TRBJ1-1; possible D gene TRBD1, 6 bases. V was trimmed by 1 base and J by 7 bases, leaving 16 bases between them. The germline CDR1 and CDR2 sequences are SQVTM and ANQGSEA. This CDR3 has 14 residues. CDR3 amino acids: CSVEAAAGAGEAFF. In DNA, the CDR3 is TGCAGCGTTGAAGCAGCGGCGGGGGCGGGTGAAGCTTTCTTT. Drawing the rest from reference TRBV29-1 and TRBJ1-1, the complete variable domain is SAVISQKPSRDICQRGTSLTIQCQVDSQVTMMFWYRQQPGQSLTLIATANQGSEATYESGFVIDKFPISRPNLTFSTLTVSNMSPEDSSIYLCSVEAAAGAGEAFFGQGTRLTVV.

The DNA for the CDR3 is TGTGCCAGCAGTTATGGGTGGGAAACGGATGGCTACACCTTC. This encodes CASSYGWETDGYTF. The chain recombines TRBV6-2 or TRBV6-3 with TRBJ1-2; unclear D gene. V lost 3 bases and J 6 bases, leaving 14 bases between the germline ends. Looked up from germline, CDR1 is MNHEY and CDR2 is SVGEGT. The CDR3 is 14 amino acids.

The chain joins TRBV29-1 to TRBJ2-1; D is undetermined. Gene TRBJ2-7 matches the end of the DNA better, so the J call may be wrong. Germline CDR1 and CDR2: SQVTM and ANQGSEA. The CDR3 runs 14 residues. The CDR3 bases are TGCAGCGTTGAAGGGGATAGCTCCTACAATGAGCAGTACTTC. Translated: CSVEGDSSYNEQYF.

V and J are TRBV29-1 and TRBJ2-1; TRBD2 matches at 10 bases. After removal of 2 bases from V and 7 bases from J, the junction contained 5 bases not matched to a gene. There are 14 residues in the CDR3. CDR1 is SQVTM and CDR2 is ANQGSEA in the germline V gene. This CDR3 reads CSVERLAGGNEQFF. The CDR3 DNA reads TGCAGCGTTGAAAGGTTAGCGGGAGGTAATGAGCAGTTCTTC.

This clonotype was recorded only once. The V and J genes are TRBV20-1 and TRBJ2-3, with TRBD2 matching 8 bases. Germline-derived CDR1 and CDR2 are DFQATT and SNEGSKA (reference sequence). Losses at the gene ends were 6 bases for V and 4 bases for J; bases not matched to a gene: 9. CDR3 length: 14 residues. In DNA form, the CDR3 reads TGCAGTGCAAACGGGGGGGTGGGCGCAGATACGCAGTATTTT. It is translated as CSANGGVGADTQYF.

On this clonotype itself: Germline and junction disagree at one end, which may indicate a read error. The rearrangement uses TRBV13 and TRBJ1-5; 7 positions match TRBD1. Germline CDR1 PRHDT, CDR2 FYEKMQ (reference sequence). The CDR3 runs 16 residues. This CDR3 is CASSLGTRTGFQPRHF. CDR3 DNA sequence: TGTGCCAGCAGCTTAGGTACCCGGACAGGTTTTCAGCCCCGGCATTTT. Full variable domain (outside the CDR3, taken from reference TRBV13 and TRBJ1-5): AAGVIQSPRHLIKEKRETATLKCYPIPRHDTVYWYQQGPGQDPQFLISFYEKMQSDKGSIPDRFSAQQFSDYHSELNMSSLELGDSALYFCASSLGTRTGFQPRHFGDGTRLSIL.

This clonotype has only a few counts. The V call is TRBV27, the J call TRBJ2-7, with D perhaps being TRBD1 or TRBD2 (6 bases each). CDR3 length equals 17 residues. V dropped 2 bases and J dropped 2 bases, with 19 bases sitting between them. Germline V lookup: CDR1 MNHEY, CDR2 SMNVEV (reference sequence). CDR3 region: CASSLQSGAVGAYEQYF. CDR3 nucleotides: TGTGCCAGCAGTTTACAGTCGGGGGCCGTAGGTGCCTACGAGCAGTACTTC.

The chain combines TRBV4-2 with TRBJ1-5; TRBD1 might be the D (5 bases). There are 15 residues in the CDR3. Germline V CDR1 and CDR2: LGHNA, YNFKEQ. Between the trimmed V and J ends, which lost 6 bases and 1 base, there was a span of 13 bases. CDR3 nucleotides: TGTGCCAGCAGGTCTGAGGGGACGAGCAATCAGCCCCAGCATTTT. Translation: CASRSEGTSNQPQHF.

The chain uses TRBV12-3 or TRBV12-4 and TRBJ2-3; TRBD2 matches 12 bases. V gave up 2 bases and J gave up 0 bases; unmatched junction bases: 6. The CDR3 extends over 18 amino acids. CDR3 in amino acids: CASSLILAGGASTDTQYF. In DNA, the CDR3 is TGTGCCAGCAGTTTAATACTAGCGGGGGGTGCTAGCACAGATACGCAGTATTTT.

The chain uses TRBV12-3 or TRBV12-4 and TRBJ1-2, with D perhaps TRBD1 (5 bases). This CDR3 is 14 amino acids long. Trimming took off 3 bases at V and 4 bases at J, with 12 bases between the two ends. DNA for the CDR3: TGTGCCAGCAGTTTCGACAGCCTCGGCTATGGCTACACCTTC. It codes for CASSFDSLGYGYTF.

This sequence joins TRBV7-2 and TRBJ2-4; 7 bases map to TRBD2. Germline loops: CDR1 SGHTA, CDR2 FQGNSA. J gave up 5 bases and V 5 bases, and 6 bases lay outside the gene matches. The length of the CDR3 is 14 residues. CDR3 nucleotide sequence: TGTGCCAGCAGCCACCCGGGGGGTCAAAACATTCAGTACTTC. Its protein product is CASSHPGGQNIQYF.